This entry features one TCR beta chain sequence. This record comes from a study of technical replicates of blood from a few donors. V shed 4 bases, J shed 1 base, and the junction held 2 bases outside the gene matches. The V gene's germline CDR1 is LNHDA and CDR2 SQIVND (reference sequence). The CDR3 is 15 residues long. Generated by immunoSEQ multiplex PCR, the TCRdb table keeps only in-frame clones and is missing some. The sample lists about 44,000 clones; 96% were seen once. The receptor was derived from a human donor in good health. J is TRBJ2-2 and V is TRBV19; 8 positions match TRBD2. The specimen sequenced was T cells isolated from PBMCs. The CDR3 nucleotides are TGTGCCAGTAGTAGTAGCGGGATGAACACCGGGGAGCTGTTTTTT. Its protein product is CASSSSGMNTGELFF.